The TCR beta chain under discussion was sequenced for a study of blood T cells in healthy people across ages. Each individual donor underwent a draw of approximately 9.6 milliliters of peripheral blood. No fewer than 6 million PBMCs went into each sample. The germline V gene has CDR1 SGHRS and CDR2 YFSETQ. The CDR3 runs 12 residues. The ends were cut back, 4 bases at V and 7 bases at J, with 11 bases in the middle. For the second PCR, which ran for 7 to 11 cycles, a sample-barcoded 5' primer and a J-beta primer mix were used. TCRdb reprocessed the 5' RACE reads via MiXCR and lists one record per CDR3 protein. The data show approximately 1.5 million distinct CDR3 sequences, about 31% seen once. Study-level results: A roughly linear fall in TCR beta diversity per million T cells was seen with increasing age. The unsorted PBMCs prevented any conclusive comparison of naive versus antigen-experienced cells.

Many counts were recorded for this clonotype. Antigen specificity is unknown. The material sequenced was blood. This receptor was identified in a young woman in good health. The chain couples TRBV5-1 to TRBJ1-1; a weak D match, TRBD1 (5 bases). The CDR3 DNA reads as TGCGCCAGCAGCATCACAGGAGGTGAAGCTTTCTTT. Translation gives CASSITGGEAFF.